This record covers a single T cell receptor beta chain. Its antigen is unidentified. These data belong to a study of T cells in Graves' hyperthyroidism and ophthalmopathy. Points from the study as a whole: Blood also contained most expanded thyroid clonotypes above 0.001.

Amplified TCR beta CDR3 regions came from RNA transcripts. The study used the HTBI primer set for a first-round RT-PCR of the TCR CDR3. In TCRdb, the multiplex PCR reads were re-called with MiXCR into one record per CDR3 protein. The sample includes hundreds of thousands of distinct CDR3 sequences, 38% seen only once; the top ten take 8% to 9%. The CDR3 extends over 15 amino acids. Germline CDR1 SGHTA, CDR2 FQGNSA. V gave up 5 bases and J gave up 6 bases; unmatched junction bases: 7. The V and J genes are TRBV7-2 and TRBJ2-7; TRBD2 matches at 13 bases. Material: blood. The receptor was derived from a man between 18 and 35 years old with Graves' hyperthyroidism. The CDR3 bases are TGTGCCAGCAGCCTACTAGCGGGGGGGCGGTGCGAGCAGTACTTC. Translating gives CASSLLAGGRCEQYF.